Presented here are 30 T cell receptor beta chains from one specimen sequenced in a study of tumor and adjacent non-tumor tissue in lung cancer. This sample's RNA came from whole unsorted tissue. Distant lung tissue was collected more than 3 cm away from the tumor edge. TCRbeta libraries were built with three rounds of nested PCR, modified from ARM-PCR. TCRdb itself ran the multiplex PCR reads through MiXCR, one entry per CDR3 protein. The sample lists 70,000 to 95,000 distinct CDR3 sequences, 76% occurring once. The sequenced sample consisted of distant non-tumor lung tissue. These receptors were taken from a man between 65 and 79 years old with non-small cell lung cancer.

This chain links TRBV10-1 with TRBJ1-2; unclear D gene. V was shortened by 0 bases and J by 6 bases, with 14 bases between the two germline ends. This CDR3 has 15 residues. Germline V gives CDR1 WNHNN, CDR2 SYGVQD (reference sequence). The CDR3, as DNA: TGCGCCAGCAGTGAGTCGATAGGCCAACCCCATGGCTACACCTTC. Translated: CASSESIGQPHGYTF.

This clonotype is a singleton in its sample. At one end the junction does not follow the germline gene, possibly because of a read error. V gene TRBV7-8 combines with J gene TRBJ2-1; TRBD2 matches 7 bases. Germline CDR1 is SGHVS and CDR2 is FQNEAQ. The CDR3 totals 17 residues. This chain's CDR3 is CASSLVMGLAVENEHFF. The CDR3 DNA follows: TGTGCCAGCAGCTTAGTTATGGGCCTAGCGGTAGAGAATGAGCATTTCTTC.

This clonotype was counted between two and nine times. The CDR3 protein is CASSLSRGFAYGYTF. CDR3 nucleotides: TGTGCCAGCAGCCTTTCCAGGGGCTTCGCTTATGGCTACACCTTC. V and J are TRBV11-2 and TRBJ1-2, with a weak D call TRBD1 (6 bases). The CDR3 is 15 amino acids. The germline V gene has CDR1 SGHAT and CDR2 FQNNGV. The V gene lost 5 bases and the J gene lost 5 bases, with 18 bases spanning the gap. Variable domain in full (rest from reference TRBV11-2 and TRBJ1-2): EAGVAQSPRYKIIEKRQSVAFWCNPISGHATLYWYQQILGQGPKLLIQFQNNGVVDDSQLPKDRFSAERLKGVDSTLKIQPAKLEDSAVYLCASSLSRGFAYGYTFGSGTRLTVV.

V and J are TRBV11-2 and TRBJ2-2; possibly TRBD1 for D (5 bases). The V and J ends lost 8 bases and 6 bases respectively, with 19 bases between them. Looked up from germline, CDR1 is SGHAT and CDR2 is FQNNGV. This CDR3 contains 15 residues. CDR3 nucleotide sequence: TGTGCCAGCTTAGTGGGCATAGGGGTTGCCGGGGAGCTGTTTTTT. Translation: CASLVGIGVAGELFF.

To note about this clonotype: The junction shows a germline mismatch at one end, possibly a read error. The CDR3: CASSLGRRTLNTGELLF. The CDR3 DNA is TGTGCCAGCAGCTTAGGACGCCGGACACTAAACACCGGGGAGCTGCTTTTT. This chain uses TRBV11-1 with TRBJ2-2; the D gene could be TRBD1 or TRBD2 (5 bases each). This CDR3 is built from 17 residues. In germline, CDR1 is SGHAT, CDR2 FQDESV (reference sequence).

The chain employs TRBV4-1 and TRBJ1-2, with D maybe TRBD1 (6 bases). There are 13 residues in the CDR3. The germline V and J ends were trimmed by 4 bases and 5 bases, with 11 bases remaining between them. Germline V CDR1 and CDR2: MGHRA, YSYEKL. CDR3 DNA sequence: TGCGCCAGCAGCCGAGCAGGGGTATATGGCTACACCTTC. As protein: CASSRAGVYGYTF.

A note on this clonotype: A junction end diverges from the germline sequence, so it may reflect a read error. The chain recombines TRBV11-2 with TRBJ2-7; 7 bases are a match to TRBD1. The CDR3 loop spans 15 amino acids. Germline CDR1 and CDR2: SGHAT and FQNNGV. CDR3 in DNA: TGTACCAGTAGCTTAGATCAGGGGGTCCCCTACAAGCAGTACTTC. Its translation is CTSSLDQGVPYKQYF. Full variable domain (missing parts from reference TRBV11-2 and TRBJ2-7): EAGVAQSPRYKIIEKRQSVAFWCNPISGHATLYWYQQILGQGPKLLIQFQNNGVVDDSQLPKDRFSAERLKGVDSTLKIQPAKLEDSAVYLCTSSLDQGVPYKQYFGPGTRLTVT.

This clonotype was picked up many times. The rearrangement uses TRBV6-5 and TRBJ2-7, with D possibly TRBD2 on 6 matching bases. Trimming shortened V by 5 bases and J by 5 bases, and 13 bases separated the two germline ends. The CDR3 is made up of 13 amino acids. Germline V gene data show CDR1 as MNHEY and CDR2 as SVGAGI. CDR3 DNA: TGTGCCAGCAGTAAATCCCGGGAGCACGAGCAGTACTTC. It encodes CASSKSREHEQYF.

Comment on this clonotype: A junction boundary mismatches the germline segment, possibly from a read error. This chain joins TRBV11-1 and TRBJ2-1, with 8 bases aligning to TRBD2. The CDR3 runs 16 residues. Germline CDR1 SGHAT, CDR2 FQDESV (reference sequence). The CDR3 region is CASTPLTSGKNNEQFF. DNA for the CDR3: TGTGCCAGCACTCCGCTAACTAGCGGCAAAAACAATGAGCAGTTTTTC.

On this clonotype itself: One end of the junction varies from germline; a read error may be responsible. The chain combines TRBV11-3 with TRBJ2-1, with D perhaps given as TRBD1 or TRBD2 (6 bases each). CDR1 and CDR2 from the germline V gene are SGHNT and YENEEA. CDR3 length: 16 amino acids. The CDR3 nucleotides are TGTGCCAGCCGCTTAGATACCAAGGGGGGCAGGGGTGAGCAGTTCTTC. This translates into CASRLDTKGGRGEQFF.

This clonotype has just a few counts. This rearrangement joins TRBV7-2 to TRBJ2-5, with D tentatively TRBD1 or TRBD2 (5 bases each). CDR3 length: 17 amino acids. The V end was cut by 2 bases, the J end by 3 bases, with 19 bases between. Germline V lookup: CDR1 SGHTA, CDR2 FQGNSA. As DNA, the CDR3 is TGTGCCAGCAGCTTAATGGTTTCCGGGACCAGAAAAGAGACCCAGTACTTC. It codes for CASSLMVSGTRKETQYF.

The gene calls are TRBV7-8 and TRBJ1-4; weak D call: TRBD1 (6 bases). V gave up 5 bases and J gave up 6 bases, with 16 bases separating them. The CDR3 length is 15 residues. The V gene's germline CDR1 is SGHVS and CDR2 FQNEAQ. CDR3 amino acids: CASSVGTFGDEKLFF. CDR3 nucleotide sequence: TGTGCCAGCAGCGTAGGGACATTTGGGGATGAAAAACTGTTTTTT.

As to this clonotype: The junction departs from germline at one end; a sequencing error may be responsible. CDR3: CASGIAGVDKQYF. The CDR3 DNA reads as TGTGCCAGCGGAATAGCGGGAGTGGACAAGCAGTATTTC. The V and J genes are TRBV11-3 and TRBJ2-7, with 9 bases identical to TRBD2. In germline, CDR1 is SGHNT, CDR2 YENEEA. There are 13 residues in the CDR3.

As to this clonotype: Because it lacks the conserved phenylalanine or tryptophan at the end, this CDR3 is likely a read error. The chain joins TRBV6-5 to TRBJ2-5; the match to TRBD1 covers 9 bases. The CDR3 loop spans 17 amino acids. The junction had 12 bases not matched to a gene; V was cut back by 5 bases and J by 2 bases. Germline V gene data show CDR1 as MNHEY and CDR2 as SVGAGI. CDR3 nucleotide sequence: TGTGCCAGCAGTACCGCCGGGACAGGGTTCCCACAAGAGACCCAGTACGTC. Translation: CASSTAGTGFPQETQYV.

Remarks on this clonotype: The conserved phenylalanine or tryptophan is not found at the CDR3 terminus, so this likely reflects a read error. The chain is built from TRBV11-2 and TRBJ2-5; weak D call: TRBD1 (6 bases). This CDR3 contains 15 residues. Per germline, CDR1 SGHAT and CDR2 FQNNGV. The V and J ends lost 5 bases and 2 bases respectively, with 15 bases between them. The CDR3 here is CASSPGTLWQETQYL. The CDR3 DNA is TGTGCCAGCAGCCCGGGGACACTTTGGCAAGAGACCCAGTACCTC.

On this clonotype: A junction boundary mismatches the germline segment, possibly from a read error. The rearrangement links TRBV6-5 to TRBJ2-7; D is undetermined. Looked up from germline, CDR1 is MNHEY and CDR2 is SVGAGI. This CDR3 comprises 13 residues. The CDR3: CASSYSRLDEQYF. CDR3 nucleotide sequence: TGTGCCAGCAGTTACTCGAGGTTGGACGAACAGTACTTC.

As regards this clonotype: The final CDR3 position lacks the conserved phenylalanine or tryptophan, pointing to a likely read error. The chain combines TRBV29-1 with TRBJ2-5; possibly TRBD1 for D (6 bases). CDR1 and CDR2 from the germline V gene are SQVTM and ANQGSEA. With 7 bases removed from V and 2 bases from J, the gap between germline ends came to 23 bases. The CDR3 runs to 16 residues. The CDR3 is CSAKPYLQTGQETQYS. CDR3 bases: TGCAGCGCCAAGCCCTACTTACAGACAGGTCAAGAGACCCAGTACTCC.

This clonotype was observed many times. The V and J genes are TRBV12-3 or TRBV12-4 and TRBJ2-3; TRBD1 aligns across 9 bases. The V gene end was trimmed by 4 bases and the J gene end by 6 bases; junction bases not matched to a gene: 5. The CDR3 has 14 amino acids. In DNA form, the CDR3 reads TGTGCCAGCAGTTCCACAGGGGGCGCGGATACGCAGTATTTT. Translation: CASSSTGGADTQYF.

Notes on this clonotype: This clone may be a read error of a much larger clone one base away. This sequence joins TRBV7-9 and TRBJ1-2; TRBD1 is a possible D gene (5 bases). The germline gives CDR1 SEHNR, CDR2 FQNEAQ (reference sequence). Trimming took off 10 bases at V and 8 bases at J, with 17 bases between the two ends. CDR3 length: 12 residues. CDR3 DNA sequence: TGTGCCACCGGGCCAGGGTCCTCGGGCTACACCTTC. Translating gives CATGPGSSGYTF.

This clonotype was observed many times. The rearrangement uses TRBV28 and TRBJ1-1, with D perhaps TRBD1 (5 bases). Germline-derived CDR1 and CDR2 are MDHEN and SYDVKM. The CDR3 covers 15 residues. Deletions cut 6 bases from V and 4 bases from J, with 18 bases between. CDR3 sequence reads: CASSGKGIGTTEAFF. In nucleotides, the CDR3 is TGTGCCAGCAGCGGGAAGGGGATTGGTACCACTGAAGCTTTCTTT.

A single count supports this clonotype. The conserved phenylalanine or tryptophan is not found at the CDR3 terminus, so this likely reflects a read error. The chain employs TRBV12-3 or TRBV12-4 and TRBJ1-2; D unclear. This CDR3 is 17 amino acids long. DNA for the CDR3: TGTTCCAGCACCCGAACTCTAACAGTCCTCTTTAACTATGGCTACACCCTC. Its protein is CSSTRTLTVLFNYGYTL.

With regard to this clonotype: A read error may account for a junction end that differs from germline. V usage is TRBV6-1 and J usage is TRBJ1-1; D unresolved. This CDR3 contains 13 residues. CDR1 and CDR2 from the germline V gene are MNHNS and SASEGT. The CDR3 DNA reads TGTGCCAGCAGAAGGAACGAGAGCAATGAAGTTTTCTTT. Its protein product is CASRRNESNEVFF.

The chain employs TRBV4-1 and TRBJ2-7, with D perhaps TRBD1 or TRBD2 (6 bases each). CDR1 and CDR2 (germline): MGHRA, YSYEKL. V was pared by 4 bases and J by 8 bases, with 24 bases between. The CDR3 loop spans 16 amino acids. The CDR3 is CASSRSLAGEGDKQYF. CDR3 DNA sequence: TGCGCCAGCAGCCGGTCACTAGCAGGAGAGGGGGACAAGCAGTACTTC.

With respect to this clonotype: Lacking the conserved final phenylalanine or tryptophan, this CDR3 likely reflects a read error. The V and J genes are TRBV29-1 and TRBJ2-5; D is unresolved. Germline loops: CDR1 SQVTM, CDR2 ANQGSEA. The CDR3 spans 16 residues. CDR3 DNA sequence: TGCAGAGCCAAGCCCTACCTCCAGACAAGTCAAGAGACCCAGTACTAC. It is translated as CRAKPYLQTSQETQYY.

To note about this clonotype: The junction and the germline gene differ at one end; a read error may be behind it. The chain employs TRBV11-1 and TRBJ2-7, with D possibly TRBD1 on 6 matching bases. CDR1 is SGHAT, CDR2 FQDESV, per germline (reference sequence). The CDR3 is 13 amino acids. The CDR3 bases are TGTCCCAGCAGCTCAGGGGTTTCCTACGAGCAGTACTTC. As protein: CPSSSGVSYEQYF.

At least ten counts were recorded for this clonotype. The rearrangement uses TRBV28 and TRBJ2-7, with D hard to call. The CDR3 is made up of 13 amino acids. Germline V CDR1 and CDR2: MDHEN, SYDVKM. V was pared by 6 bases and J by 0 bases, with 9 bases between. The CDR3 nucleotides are TGTGCCAGCAGCCACGACTCCTCCTACGAGCAGTACTTC. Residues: CASSHDSSYEQYF.

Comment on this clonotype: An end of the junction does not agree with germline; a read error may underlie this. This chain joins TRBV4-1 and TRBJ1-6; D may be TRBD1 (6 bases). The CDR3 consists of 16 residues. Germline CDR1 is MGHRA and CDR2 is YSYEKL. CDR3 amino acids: CASSHVRQDGNSPLHF. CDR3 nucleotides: TGCGCCAGCAGCCATGTTCGACAGGACGGCAATTCACCCCTACACTTT.

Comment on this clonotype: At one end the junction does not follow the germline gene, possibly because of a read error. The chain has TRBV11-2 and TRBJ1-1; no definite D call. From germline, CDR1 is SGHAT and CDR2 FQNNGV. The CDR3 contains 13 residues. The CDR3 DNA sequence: TGTGCCGGCAGCTTAGGAACGTCCGATAAACCTTTCTTT. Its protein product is CAGSLGTSDKPFF.

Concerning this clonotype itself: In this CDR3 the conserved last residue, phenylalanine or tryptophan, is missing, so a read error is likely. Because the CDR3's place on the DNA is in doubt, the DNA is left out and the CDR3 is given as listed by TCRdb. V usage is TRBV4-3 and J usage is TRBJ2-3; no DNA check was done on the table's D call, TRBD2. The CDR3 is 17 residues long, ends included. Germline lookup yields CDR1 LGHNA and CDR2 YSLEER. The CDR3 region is CSSSQDGPSGRTDTLYL.

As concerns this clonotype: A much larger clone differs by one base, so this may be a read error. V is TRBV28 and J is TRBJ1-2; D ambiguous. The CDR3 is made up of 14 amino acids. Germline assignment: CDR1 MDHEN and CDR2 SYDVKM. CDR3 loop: CASSFWAANYGHTF. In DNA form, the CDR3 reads TGTGCCAGCAGTTTTTGGGCAGCTAACTATGGCCACACCTTC.